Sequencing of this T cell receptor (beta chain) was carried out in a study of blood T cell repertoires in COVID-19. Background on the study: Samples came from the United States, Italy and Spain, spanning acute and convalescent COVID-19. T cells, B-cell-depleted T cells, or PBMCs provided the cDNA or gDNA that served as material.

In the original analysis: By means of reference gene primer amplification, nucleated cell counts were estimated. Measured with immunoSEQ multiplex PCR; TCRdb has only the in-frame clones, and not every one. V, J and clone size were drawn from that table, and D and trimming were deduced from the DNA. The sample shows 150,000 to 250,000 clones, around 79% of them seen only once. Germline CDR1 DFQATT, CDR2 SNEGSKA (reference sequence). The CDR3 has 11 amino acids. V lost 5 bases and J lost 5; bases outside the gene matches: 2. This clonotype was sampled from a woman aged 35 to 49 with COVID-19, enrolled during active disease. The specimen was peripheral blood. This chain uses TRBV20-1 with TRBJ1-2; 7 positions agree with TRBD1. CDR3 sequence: CSAWDSYGYTF. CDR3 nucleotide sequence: TGCAGTGCTTGGGACAGTTATGGCTACACCTTC.